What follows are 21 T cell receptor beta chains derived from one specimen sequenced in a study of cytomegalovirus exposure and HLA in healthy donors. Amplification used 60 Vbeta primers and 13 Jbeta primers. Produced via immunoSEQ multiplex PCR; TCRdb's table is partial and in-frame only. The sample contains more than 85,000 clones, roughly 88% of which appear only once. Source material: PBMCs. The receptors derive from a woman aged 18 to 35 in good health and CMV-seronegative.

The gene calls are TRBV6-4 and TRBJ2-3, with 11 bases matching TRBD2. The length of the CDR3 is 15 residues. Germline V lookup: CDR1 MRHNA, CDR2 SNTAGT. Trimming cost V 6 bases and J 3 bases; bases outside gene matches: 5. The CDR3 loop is CASSLGLAETDTQYF. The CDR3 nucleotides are TGTGCCAGCAGCCTGGGACTAGCGGAAACAGATACGCAGTATTTT.

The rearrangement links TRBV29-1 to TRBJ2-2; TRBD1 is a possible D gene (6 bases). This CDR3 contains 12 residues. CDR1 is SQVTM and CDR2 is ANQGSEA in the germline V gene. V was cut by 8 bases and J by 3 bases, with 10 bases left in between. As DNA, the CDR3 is TGCAGCTCCTCAGGGGACACCGGGGAGCTGTTTTTT. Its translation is CSSSGDTGELFF.

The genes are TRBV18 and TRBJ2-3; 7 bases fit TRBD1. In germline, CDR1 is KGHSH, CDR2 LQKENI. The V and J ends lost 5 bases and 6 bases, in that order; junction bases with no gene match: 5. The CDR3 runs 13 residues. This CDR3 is CASSGDREDTQYF. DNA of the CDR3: TGTGCCAGCTCAGGAGACAGGGAGGATACGCAGTATTTT.

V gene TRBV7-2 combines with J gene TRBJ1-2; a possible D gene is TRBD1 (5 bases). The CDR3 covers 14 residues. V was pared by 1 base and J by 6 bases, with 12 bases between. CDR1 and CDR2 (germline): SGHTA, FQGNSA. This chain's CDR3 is CASSLVRGVDGYTF. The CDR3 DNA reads TGTGCCAGCAGCTTAGTAAGGGGTGTAGATGGCTACACCTTC.

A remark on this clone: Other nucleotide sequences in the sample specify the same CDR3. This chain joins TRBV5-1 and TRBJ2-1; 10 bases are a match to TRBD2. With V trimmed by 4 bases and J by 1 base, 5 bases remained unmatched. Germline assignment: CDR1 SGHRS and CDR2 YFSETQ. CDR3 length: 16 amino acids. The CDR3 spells CASSLVAGGSYNEQFF. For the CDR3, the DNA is TGCGCCAGCAGCCTAGTAGCGGGGGGTTCCTACAATGAGCAGTTCTTC. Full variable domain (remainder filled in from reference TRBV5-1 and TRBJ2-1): KAGVTQTPRYLIKTRGQQVTLSCSPISGHRSVSWYQQTPGQGLQFLFEYFSETQRNKGNFPGRFSGRQFSNSRSEMNVSTLELGDSALYLCASSLVAGGSYNEQFFGPGTRLTVL.

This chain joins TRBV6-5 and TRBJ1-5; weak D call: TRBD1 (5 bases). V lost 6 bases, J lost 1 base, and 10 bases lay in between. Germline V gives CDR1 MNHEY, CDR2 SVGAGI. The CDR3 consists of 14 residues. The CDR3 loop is CASREDRSNQPQHF. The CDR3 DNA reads TGTGCCAGCAGGGAAGACAGAAGCAATCAGCCCCAGCATTTT.

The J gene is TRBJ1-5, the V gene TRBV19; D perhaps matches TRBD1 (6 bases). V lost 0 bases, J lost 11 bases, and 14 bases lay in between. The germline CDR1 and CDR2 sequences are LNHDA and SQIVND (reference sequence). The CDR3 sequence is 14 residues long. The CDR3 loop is CASSIERLQGTQHF. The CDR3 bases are TGTGCCAGTAGTATAGAGCGCCTACAGGGTACCCAGCATTTT.

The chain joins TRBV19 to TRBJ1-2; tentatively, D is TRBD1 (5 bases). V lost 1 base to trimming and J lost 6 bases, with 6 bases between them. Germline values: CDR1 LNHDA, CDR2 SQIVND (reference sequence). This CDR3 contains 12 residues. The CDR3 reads CASSIGGNGYTF. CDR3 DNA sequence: TGTGCCAGTAGTATAGGGGGCAATGGCTACACCTTC.

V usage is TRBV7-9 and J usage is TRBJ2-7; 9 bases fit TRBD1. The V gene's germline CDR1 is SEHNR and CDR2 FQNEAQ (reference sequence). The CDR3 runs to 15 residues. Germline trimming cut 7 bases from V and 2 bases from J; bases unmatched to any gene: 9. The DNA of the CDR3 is TGTGCCAGCACGAAAGGGGACAGGGAAACCTACGAGCAGTACTTC. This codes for CASTKGDRETYEQYF.

CDR3: CASSEGRQNNEQFF. As DNA, the CDR3 is TGTGCCAGCAGTGAAGGGCGACAGAACAATGAGCAGTTCTTC. The chain couples TRBV6-1 to TRBJ2-1; possible D gene TRBD1, 5 bases. CDR1 is MNHNS, CDR2 SASEGT, per germline. V was shortened by 1 base and J by 5 bases, with 9 bases between the two germline ends. The CDR3 extends over 14 amino acids.

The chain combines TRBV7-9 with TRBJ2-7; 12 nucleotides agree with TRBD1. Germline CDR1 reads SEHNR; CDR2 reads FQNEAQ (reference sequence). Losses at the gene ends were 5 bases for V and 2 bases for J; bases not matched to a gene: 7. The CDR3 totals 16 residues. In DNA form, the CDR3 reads TGTGCCAGCAGCCCCGGGAGGGACAGGGGGCCCTACGAGCAGTACTTC. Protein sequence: CASSPGRDRGPYEQYF.

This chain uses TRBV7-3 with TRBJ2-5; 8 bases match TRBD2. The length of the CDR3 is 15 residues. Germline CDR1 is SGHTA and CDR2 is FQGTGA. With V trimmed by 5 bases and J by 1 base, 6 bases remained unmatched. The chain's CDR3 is CASSQGRGGQETQYF. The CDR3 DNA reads TGTGCCAGCAGCCAGGGTCGGGGGGGCCAAGAGACCCAGTACTTC.

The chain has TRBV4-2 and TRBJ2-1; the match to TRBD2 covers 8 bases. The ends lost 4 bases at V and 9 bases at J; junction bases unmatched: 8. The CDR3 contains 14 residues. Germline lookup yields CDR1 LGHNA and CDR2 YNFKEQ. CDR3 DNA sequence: TGTGCCAGCAGCCTCGGAGCGGGAGCGGGTGAGCAGTTCTTC. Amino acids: CASSLGAGAGEQFF.

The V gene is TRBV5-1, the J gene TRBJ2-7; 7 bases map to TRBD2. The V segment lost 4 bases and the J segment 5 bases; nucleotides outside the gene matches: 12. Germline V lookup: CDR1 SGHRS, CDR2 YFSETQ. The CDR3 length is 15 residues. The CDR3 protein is CASSQTLATVHEQYF. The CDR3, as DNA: TGCGCCAGCAGCCAAACACTAGCGACGGTTCACGAGCAGTACTTC.

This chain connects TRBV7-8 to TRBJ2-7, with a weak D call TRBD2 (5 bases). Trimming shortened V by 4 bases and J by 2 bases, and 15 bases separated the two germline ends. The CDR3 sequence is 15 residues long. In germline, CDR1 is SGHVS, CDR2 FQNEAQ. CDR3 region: CASSSRASRAYEQYF. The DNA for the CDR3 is TGTGCCAGCAGCTCAAGGGCTAGCCGAGCCTACGAGCAGTACTTC.

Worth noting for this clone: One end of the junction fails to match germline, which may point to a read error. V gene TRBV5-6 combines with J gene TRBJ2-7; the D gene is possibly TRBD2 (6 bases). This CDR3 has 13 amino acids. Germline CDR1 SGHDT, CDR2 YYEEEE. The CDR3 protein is CASSLGGDPEEYF. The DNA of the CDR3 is TGTGCCAGCAGCTTGGGGGGGGATCCCGAGGAGTACTTC.

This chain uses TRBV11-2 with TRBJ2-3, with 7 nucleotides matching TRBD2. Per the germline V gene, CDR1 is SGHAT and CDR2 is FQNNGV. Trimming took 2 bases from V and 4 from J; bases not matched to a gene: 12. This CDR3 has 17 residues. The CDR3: CASSLRLGGSRPDTQYF. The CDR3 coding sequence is TGTGCCAGCAGCTTACGATTGGGGGGGTCTAGGCCAGATACGCAGTATTTT. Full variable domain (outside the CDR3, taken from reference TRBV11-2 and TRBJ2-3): EAGVAQSPRYKIIEKRQSVAFWCNPISGHATLYWYQQILGQGPKLLIQFQNNGVVDDSQLPKDRFSAERLKGVDSTLKIQPAKLEDSAVYLCASSLRLGGSRPDTQYFGPGTRLTVL.

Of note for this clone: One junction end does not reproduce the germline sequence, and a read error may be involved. CDR3 sequence (DNA): TGTTCCAGCAGCTTGATTGGGCAGGGGGCGAATGAGCAGTACTTC. It translates to CSSSLIGQGANEQYF. The J gene is TRBJ2-7, the V gene TRBV7-9; 8 nucleotides line up with TRBD1. CDR1 and CDR2 (germline): SEHNR, FQNEAQ (reference sequence). This CDR3 comprises 15 residues.

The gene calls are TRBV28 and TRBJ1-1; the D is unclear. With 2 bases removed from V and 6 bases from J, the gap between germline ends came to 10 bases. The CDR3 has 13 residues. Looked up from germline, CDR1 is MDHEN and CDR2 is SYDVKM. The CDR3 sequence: CASSLPGRPEAFF. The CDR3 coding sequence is TGTGCCAGCAGTTTACCAGGTCGACCTGAAGCTTTCTTT.

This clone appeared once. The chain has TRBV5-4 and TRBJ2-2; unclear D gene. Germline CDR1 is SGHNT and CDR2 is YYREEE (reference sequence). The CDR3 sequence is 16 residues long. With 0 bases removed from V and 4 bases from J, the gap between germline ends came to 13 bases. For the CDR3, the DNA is TGTGCCAGCAGCTTGGCACCAAACAGAGCCACCGGGGAGCTGTTTTTT. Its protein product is CASSLAPNRATGELFF. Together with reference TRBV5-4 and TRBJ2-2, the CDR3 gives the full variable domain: ETGVTQSPTHLIKTRGQQVTLRCSSQSGHNTVSWYQQALGQGPQFIFQYYREEENGRGNFPPRFSGLQFPNYSSELNVNALELDDSALYLCASSLAPNRATGELFFGEGSRLTVL.

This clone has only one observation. The CDR3 DNA sequence: TGTGCCAGCAGCTTAGAGTCCGGACATTCCTACGAGCAGTACTTC. This codes for CASSLESGHSYEQYF. This chain joins TRBV7-2 and TRBJ2-7; perhaps TRBD1 as D (5 bases). V lost 1 base and J lost 1, with 11 bases in between. Looked up from germline, CDR1 is SGHTA and CDR2 is FQGNSA. This CDR3 spans 15 amino acids.